The 5 T cell receptor beta chains listed next were all sequenced from one sample in a study of cytomegalovirus exposure and HLA in healthy donors. Primers included in the PCR were 60 Vbeta and 13 Jbeta primers. Sequencing was performed with immunoSEQ multiplex PCR; in TCRdb, only in-frame clones are kept and a portion is missing. The sample holds approximately 160,000 clones; roughly 84% are singletons and the top ten take approximately 1.6%. The sequenced material came from PBMCs. Receptors originate from a male donor in good health and CMV-seronegative.

V and J are TRBV2 and TRBJ1-1, with D uncertain. The germline V gene has CDR1 SNHLY and CDR2 FYNNEI. This CDR3 spans 15 amino acids. With 4 bases removed from V and 4 bases from J, the gap between germline ends came to 16 bases. The CDR3 loop reads CASSVSEGQRTEAFF. DNA for the CDR3: TGTGCCAGCAGTGTGTCCGAGGGCCAGCGCACTGAAGCTTTCTTT.

The V gene is TRBV25-1, the J gene TRBJ2-5, with 8 positions matching TRBD1. CDR3 length equals 15 residues. Germline values: CDR1 MGHDK, CDR2 SYGVNS. Trimming took 3 bases from V and 11 from J; bases not matched to a gene: 14. CDR3 amino acids: CASSDPGQGFWEQYF. The CDR3 DNA is TGTGCCAGCAGTGACCCAGGACAGGGATTTTGGGAGCAGTACTTC.

V is TRBV7-8 and J is TRBJ1-5; 9 bases map to TRBD1. V lost 2 bases, J lost 6 bases, and 5 bases stayed unmatched. Germline V gene sequence: CDR1 SGHVS, CDR2 FQNEAQ. This CDR3 comprises 15 residues. CDR3 sequence (DNA): TGTGCCAGCAGCTTACCCGGGACAGGGTCTCAGCCCCAGCATTTT. Protein product: CASSLPGTGSQPQHF.

The genes are TRBV27 and TRBJ1-4; no definite D call. This CDR3 is built from 12 residues. Germline values: CDR1 MNHEY, CDR2 SMNVEV (reference sequence). V lost 5 bases to trimming and J lost 4 bases, with 5 bases between them. The CDR3 nucleotides read TGTGCCAGCAGTCCCCGTAATGAAAAACTGTTTTTT. This gives the protein CASSPRNEKLFF.

J is TRBJ2-3 and V is TRBV29-1; 12 positions agree with TRBD2. Per the germline V gene, CDR1 is SQVTM and CDR2 is ANQGSEA. The CDR3 consists of 15 residues. The V gene end was trimmed by 5 bases and the J gene end by 2 bases; junction bases not matched to a gene: 5. CDR3 coding DNA: TGCAGCGTTAAAAGGACTAGCGGGACCACAGATACGCAGTATTTT. It specifies CSVKRTSGTTDTQYF.